Presented here are 19 T cell receptor beta chains from one specimen sequenced in a study of CD8 T cells in Susac syndrome. Random hexamers primed reverse transcription of 0.5 to 1 ug RNA. TCRdb reanalysed the immunoSEQ multiplex PCR reads using MiXCR and keeps one entry per CDR3 protein. The sample contains about 190,000 distinct CDR3 sequences, just under 95% of which appear only once. Sequences were obtained from CD8+ T cells from PBMCs. These TCRs come from a human donor with Susac syndrome.

This clonotype was recorded once. CDR3 DNA sequence: TGTGCCAGTAGTAGGCAGTTGCGGAACGAGCAGTACTTC. Translation gives CASSRQLRNEQYF. The J gene is TRBJ2-7, the V gene TRBV19, with D uncertain. This CDR3 is built from 13 residues. Trimming stripped 4 bases from V and 5 bases from J, with 12 bases between. The germline V gene encodes CDR1 LNHDA and CDR2 SQIVND (reference sequence).

The CDR3 reads CASSWWDSQETQYF. CDR3 DNA: TGTGCCAGCAGCTGGTGGGACTCCCAAGAGACCCAGTACTTC. The V gene is TRBV7-9, the J gene TRBJ2-5, with TRBD2 as a possible D gene (6 bases). Per germline, CDR1 SEHNR and CDR2 FQNEAQ (reference sequence). CDR3 length equals 14 residues. V was shortened by 4 bases and J by 1 base, with 10 bases between the two germline ends. Drawing the rest from reference TRBV7-9 and TRBJ2-5, the complete variable domain is DTGVSQNPRHKITKRGQNVTFRCDPISEHNRLYWYRQTLGQGPEFLTYFQNEAQLEKSRLLSDRFSAERPKGSFSTLEIQRTEQGDSAMYLCASSWWDSQETQYFGPGTRLLVL.

The chain carries TRBV11-2 and TRBJ2-2; the match to TRBD2 covers 7 bases. Germline V lookup: CDR1 SGHAT, CDR2 FQNNGV. CDR3 size: 15 residues. The junction had 4 bases not matched to a gene; V was cut back by 5 bases and J by 1 base. The CDR3: CASSPSGLNTGELFF. The DNA for the CDR3 is TGTGCCAGCAGCCCTAGCGGCTTGAACACCGGGGAGCTGTTTTTT.

The chain recombines TRBV4-1 with TRBJ2-7; 9 bases align to TRBD1. Germline V gives CDR1 MGHRA, CDR2 YSYEKL. The CDR3 length is 15 residues. After removal of 1 base from V and 1 base from J, the junction contained 2 bases not matched to a gene. CDR3 nucleotide sequence: TGCGCCAGCAGCCAAGGGGGGACAGGGTCCTACGAGCAGTACTTC. Protein: CASSQGGTGSYEQYF.

The chain recombines TRBV4-2 with TRBJ1-2; 8 bases are shared with TRBD1. This CDR3 has 17 residues. V lost 0 bases and J lost 2; bases outside the gene matches: 8. Germline CDR1 LGHNA, CDR2 YNFKEQ. DNA of the CDR3: TGTGCCAGCAGCCAAGATTGGTCGACAGGGGAGAACTATGGCTACACCTTC. Its protein product is CASSQDWSTGENYGYTF.

The CDR3 loop is CSARDFGGGNQPQHF. The CDR3 DNA reads TGCAGTGCTAGAGATTTCGGGGGTGGTAATCAGCCCCAGCATTTT. V is TRBV20-1 and J is TRBJ1-5; a weak D match, TRBD1 (5 bases). Germline V gives CDR1 DFQATT, CDR2 SNEGSKA (reference sequence). V lost 0 bases, J lost 4 bases, and 13 bases lay in between. This CDR3 region has 15 residues.

A single count supports this clonotype. The rearrangement links TRBV15 to TRBJ1-4; 7 bases agree with TRBD1. This CDR3 has 14 residues. Losses at the gene ends were 3 bases for V and 7 bases for J; bases not matched to a gene: 5. Germline V gene lookup returns CDR1 LNHNV and CDR2 YYDKDF (reference sequence). The CDR3 loop is CATSSRGNFEKLFF. The CDR3 region has the DNA TGTGCCACCAGCAGCAGGGGGAATTTTGAAAAACTGTTTTTT.

The chain carries TRBV30 and TRBJ1-2, with 11 nucleotides matching TRBD1. After removal of 3 bases from V and 6 bases from J, the junction contained 12 bases not matched to a gene. Germline CDR1 and CDR2: GTSNPN and SVGIG (reference sequence). This CDR3 spans 16 amino acids. The CDR3 DNA sequence: TGTGCCTGGAGGACCTTGGGGGACAGGGGGATTCATGGCTACACCTTC. It specifies CAWRTLGDRGIHGYTF.

V usage is TRBV11-2 and J usage is TRBJ2-3; 11 bases align to TRBD2. J was trimmed by 2 bases and V by 0 bases; bases with no gene match: 7. The CDR3 loop spans 18 amino acids. CDR1 SGHAT and CDR2 FQNNGV come from the germline V gene. The CDR3 is CASSLDLRLAGLTDTQYF. The CDR3 DNA reads as TGTGCCAGCAGCTTAGATCTGCGACTAGCGGGACTCACAGATACGCAGTATTTT.

V gene TRBV13 combines with J gene TRBJ2-5; 7 nucleotides line up with TRBD1. The CDR3 has 14 amino acids. The germline V gene has CDR1 PRHDT and CDR2 FYEKMQ (reference sequence). V was pared by 1 base and J by 5 bases, with 4 bases of the junction left unmatched. DNA of the CDR3: TGTGCCAGCAGCTTAGCGGACAGGCCTGAGACCCAGTACTTC. Its protein product is CASSLADRPETQYF.

The V gene is TRBV7-2, the J gene TRBJ2-3; 13 bases align to TRBD2. CDR1 is SGHTA and CDR2 is FQGNSA in the germline V gene. The CDR3 covers 18 residues. Trimming took 0 bases from V and 2 from J; bases not matched to a gene: 5. CDR3: CASSLAQGLAGLTDTQYF. Written as DNA, the CDR3 is TGTGCCAGCAGCTTAGCCCAGGGACTAGCGGGGCTCACAGATACGCAGTATTTT.

This chain joins TRBV13 and TRBJ2-5; no clear D. CDR1 and CDR2 from the germline V gene are PRHDT and FYEKMQ (reference sequence). Trimming pared 5 bases from V and 1 base from J, leaving 11 bases between. This CDR3 region has 14 residues. The CDR3 DNA sequence: TGTGCCAGCAGCCCTCCTGGCACCCAAGAGACCCAGTACTTC. As protein: CASSPPGTQETQYF.

This rearrangement joins TRBV27 to TRBJ2-1; 9 bases align to TRBD2. The V gene's germline CDR1 is MNHEY and CDR2 SMNVEV (reference sequence). The V segment lost 3 bases and the J segment 0 bases; nucleotides outside the gene matches: 6. This CDR3 has 17 amino acids. CDR3 amino acids: CASSFTVAGDSYNEQFF. The CDR3 DNA reads as TGTGCCAGCAGTTTCACCGTAGCGGGAGACTCCTACAATGAGCAGTTCTTC.

The chain joins TRBV6-2 or TRBV6-3 to TRBJ1-4; 8 nucleotides align to TRBD1. With 4 bases clipped from V and 7 bases from J, the junction kept 11 bases outside the gene matches. The CDR3 is made up of 16 amino acids. Per the germline V gene, CDR1 is MNHEY and CDR2 is SVGEGT. CDR3 in DNA: TGTGCCAGCAGTTCCGTCGGGACAGGAGGATTTGAAAAACTGTTTTTT. It codes for CASSSVGTGGFEKLFF.

The sample holds one count of this clonotype. This chain joins TRBV9 and TRBJ2-5; D tentatively fits TRBD1 or TRBD2 (6 bases each). Germline V gene lookup returns CDR1 SGDLS and CDR2 YYNGEE. With 0 bases removed from V and 5 bases from J, the gap between germline ends came to 14 bases. This CDR3 has 15 residues. The CDR3 nucleotides are TGTGCCAGCAGCGTAGTTAGTGGGGGGCCGGAGACCCAGTACTTC. Encoded protein: CASSVVSGGPETQYF.

The chain joins TRBV9 to TRBJ1-2, with 7 positions matching TRBD1. With V trimmed by 3 bases and J by 1 base, 9 bases remained unmatched. Per the germline V gene, CDR1 is SGDLS and CDR2 is YYNGEE. This CDR3 comprises 16 residues. CDR3 DNA sequence: TGTGCCAGCAGCGGAGATGGAGACAGGGATAACTATGGCTACACCTTC. Protein product: CASSGDGDRDNYGYTF. Based on the CDR3 plus reference TRBV9 and TRBJ1-2, the full variable domain is DSGVTQTPKHLITATGQRVTLRCSPRSGDLSVYWYQQSLDQGLQFLIQYYNGEERAKGNILERFSAQQFPDLHSELNLSSLELGDSALYFCASSGDGDRDNYGYTFGSGTRLTVV.

The CDR3 sequence: CASSLQGSNLDTQYF. The CDR3 bases are TGTGCCAGCAGTTTACAGGGGTCCAATTTAGATACGCAGTATTTT. V gene TRBV28 combines with J gene TRBJ2-3; TRBD1 might be the D (6 bases). Germline CDR1 and CDR2: MDHEN and SYDVKM. The CDR3 is made up of 15 amino acids. V gave up 2 bases and J gave up 5 bases, with 14 bases separating them.

The chain couples TRBV28 to TRBJ1-2, with TRBD1 identical over 8 bases. Germline V gives CDR1 MDHEN, CDR2 SYDVKM. The CDR3 totals 15 residues. V shed 2 bases and J 6 bases; nucleotides not matched to a gene: 8. The CDR3: CASSLPSDRDHGYTF. The CDR3 coding sequence is TGTGCCAGCAGTTTACCGTCGGACAGGGACCATGGCTACACCTTC.

This clonotype appeared once. The V gene is TRBV20-1, the J gene TRBJ2-1; D is perhaps TRBD1 (6 bases). The V and J ends lost 0 bases and 10 bases respectively, with 37 bases between them. Germline lookup yields CDR1 DFQATT and CDR2 SNEGSKA (reference sequence). This CDR3 comprises 21 residues. CDR3 bases: TGCAGTGCTAGAGATACGTACTCCGGGACATCCTTCGGACCCGGTTCCGGAGAGCAGTTCTTC. As protein: CSARDTYSGTSFGPGSGEQFF.